The source of this TCR beta chain is a study of cytomegalovirus exposure and HLA in healthy donors. Overall study results and limits: As confirmed in vitro, three CMV-associated chains were specific for CMV antigens.

As concerns this clone: The target antigen is unknown.

Profiling relied on immunoSEQ multiplex PCR, and the TCRdb table lists in-frame clones only, not all of them. The sample has 200,000 to 250,000 clones, 70% to 90% seen once. Trimming stripped 5 bases from V and 8 bases from J, with 13 bases between. The CDR3 spans 13 residues. Germline V gene sequence: CDR1 SEHNR, CDR2 FQNEAQ (reference sequence). Sequencing used PBMCs. The source of this sequence is a woman younger than 30 in good health and CMV-seronegative. The chain is built from TRBV7-9 and TRBJ2-1; a possible D gene is TRBD1 (5 bases). The CDR3 DNA follows: TGTGCCAGCAGCCGTCAGGGCGTCGATGAGCAGTTCTTC. Protein: CASSRQGVDEQFF.